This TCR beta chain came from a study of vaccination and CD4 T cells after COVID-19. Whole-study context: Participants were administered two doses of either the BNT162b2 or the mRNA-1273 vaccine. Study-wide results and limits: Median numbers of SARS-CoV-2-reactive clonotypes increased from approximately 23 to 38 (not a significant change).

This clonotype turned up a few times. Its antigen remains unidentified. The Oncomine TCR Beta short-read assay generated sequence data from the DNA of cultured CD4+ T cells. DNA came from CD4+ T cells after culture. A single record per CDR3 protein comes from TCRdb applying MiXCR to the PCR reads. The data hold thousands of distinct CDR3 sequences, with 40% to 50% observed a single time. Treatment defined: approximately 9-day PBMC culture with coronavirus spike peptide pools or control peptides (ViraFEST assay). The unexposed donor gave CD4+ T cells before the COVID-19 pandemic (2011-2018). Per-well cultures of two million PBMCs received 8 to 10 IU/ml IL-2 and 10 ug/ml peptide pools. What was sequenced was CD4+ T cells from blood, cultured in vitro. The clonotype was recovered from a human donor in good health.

The CDR3 loop is CASSIGRNTEAFF. CDR3 DNA: TGTGCCAGTAGTATAGGCAGGAACACTGAAGCTTTCTTT. The V gene is TRBV19, the J gene TRBJ1-1; D is uncertain. With 1 base removed from V and 1 base from J, the gap between germline ends came to 4 bases. Germline loops: CDR1 LNHDA, CDR2 SQIVND (reference sequence). The CDR3 covers 13 residues.